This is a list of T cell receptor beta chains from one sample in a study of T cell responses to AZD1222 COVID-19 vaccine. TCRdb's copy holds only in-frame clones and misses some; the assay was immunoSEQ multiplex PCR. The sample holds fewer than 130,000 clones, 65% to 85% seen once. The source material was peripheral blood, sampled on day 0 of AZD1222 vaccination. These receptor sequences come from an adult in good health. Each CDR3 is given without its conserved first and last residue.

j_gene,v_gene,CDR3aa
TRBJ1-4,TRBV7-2,ASSSQGWGEKLF
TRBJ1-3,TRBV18,ASSPGTASSGNTIY
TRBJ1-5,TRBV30,AWTRRTGGNSNQPQH
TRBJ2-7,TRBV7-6,ASSLAPPGGSSYEQY
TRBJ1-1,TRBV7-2,ASSSGTGFEAF
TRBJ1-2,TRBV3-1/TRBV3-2,ASSQTPAGARGYT
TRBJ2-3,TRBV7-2,ASSLGGLSITDTQY
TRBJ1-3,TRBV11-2,ASSLEGPGNTIY
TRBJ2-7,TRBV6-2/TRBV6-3,ASSTSSGGSYEQY
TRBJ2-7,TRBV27,ASSSRGLSIEQY
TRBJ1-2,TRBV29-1,SGRQGNYGYT
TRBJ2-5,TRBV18,ASSPNKGGTETQY
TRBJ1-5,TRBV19,ASSTLSGGNQPQH
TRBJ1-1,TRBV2,ASLRKNTEAF
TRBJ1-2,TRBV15,ATSRDTTLAGGYT
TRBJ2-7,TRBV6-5,ASRVSLTYEQY
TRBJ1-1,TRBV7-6,ASSLGMPGRSEAF
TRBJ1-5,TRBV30,AWSVGNGNQPQH
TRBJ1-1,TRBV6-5,ASSQDRAEAF
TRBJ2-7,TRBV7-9,ASSPRIWIGVDDLKQY
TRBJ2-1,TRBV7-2,ASSSPLGGMPLNEQF
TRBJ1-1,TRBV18,ASSPQGIGMNTEAF
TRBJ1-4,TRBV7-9,ASSSGRDLEKLF
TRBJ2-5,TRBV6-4,ASSDGRRATWETQY
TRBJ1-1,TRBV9,ASSVVGTLNTEAF
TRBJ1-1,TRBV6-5,ASSYVGNHEAF
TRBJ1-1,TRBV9,ASSPEVVRTEAF
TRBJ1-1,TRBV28,ASSGPGQATEAF
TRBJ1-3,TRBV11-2,ASSPSSGNTIY
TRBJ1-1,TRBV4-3,ASSTSQGLGEAF
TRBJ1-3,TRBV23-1,ASSQSGRRASGNTIY
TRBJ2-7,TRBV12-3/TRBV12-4,ASTYRAAYEQY
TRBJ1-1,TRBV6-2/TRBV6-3,ASSKDRVNTEAF
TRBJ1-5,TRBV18,ASSLVGGGRQPQH